The clone carrying this T cell receptor (beta chain) was counted only a few times. Sequencing used immunoSEQ multiplex PCR; TCRdb keeps in-frame clones, though not all of them. The repertoire holds roughly 10,000 clones, with approximately 80% as singletons. The data stem from a study of somatic mutations in cytotoxic T cells in rheumatoid arthritis. The clonotype was recovered from an adult with rheumatoid arthritis. The sequencing sample was made of CD8+ T cells sorted from blood.

For the CDR3, the DNA is TGTGCCAGCAGCTTACAGGTGAATTCGAATCAGCCCCAGCATTTT. It specifies CASSLQVNSNQPQHF. The rearrangement joins TRBV7-8 to TRBJ1-5; no firm D call. V was cut by 2 bases and J by 4 bases, with 12 bases left in between. Germline lookup yields CDR1 SGHVS and CDR2 FQNEAQ. The CDR3 runs to 15 residues.